The 32 T cell receptor beta chains in this list originate from one sample, sequenced in a study of blood T cell repertoires in COVID-19. The repertoire was sequenced with immunoSEQ multiplex PCR; TCRdb's copy has only in-frame clones and lacks some. The sample lists some 58,000 clones, approximately 92% occurring once. The sample taken for sequencing was peripheral blood. The source of these receptors is a man aged 50-60 years with active COVID-19.

The rearrangement uses TRBV7-3 and TRBJ2-4; TRBD1 matches at 8 bases. Trimming at V came to 5 bases and at J to 8 bases, leaving 5 bases not matched to a gene. Germline V CDR1 and CDR2: SGHTA, FQGTGA. This CDR3 is 13 amino acids long. The CDR3 DNA follows: TGTGCCAGCAGCCCTGGACAGGGATACATTCAGTACTTC. Amino acid sequence: CASSPGQGYIQYF.

The V and J genes are TRBV10-3 and TRBJ2-3; 9 nucleotides agree with TRBD2. J lost 1 base, V lost 6 bases, and 2 bases had no gene match. This CDR3 has 14 amino acids. Germline V gene sequence: CDR1 ENHRY, CDR2 SYGVKD. The CDR3 spells CAISAGGRTDTQYF. The CDR3 nucleotides are TGTGCCATCAGCGCGGGGGGGCGCACAGATACGCAGTATTTT.

This rearrangement joins TRBV25-1 to TRBJ2-1; 7 bases are a match to TRBD1. This CDR3 has 14 residues. V shed 6 bases, J shed 3 bases, and the junction held 5 bases outside the gene matches. Germline V gene data show CDR1 as MGHDK and CDR2 as SYGVNS. The DNA of the CDR3 is TGTGCCAGCAGCCAAGGACAGGACTACAATGAGCAGTTCTTC. It specifies CASSQGQDYNEQFF.

The V and J genes are TRBV27 and TRBJ1-6; no clear D gene. Germline CDR1 and CDR2: MNHEY and SMNVEV (reference sequence). Trimming removed 4 bases from V and 6 bases from J, with 4 bases in between. The CDR3 has 12 residues. CDR3 in DNA: TGTGCCAGCAGTTACGGTAATTCACCCCTCCACTTT. It encodes CASSYGNSPLHF.

This clone has just one count. The chain uses TRBV28 and TRBJ1-2; 8 bases map to TRBD1. The germline CDR1 and CDR2 sequences are MDHEN and SYDVKM. Trimming took 6 bases from V and 3 from J; bases not matched to a gene: 3. CDR3 length: 13 amino acids. CDR3 in DNA: TGTGCCAGCAGGGAACAGGGGGACTATGGCTACACCTTC. Translating it yields CASREQGDYGYTF.

The V call is TRBV7-2, the J call TRBJ2-1, with D maybe TRBD2 (6 bases). The CDR3 spans 15 residues. Trimming shortened V by 5 bases and J by 0 bases, and 11 bases separated the two germline ends. Looked up from germline, CDR1 is SGHTA and CDR2 is FQGNSA. In DNA form, the CDR3 reads TGTGCCAGCAGCAACCCGGGACTCTCCTACAATGAGCAGTTCTTC. Amino acids: CASSNPGLSYNEQFF. The full variable domain, with the rest looked up from reference TRBV7-2 and TRBJ2-1, is GAGVSQSPSNKVTEKGKDVELRCDPISGHTALYWYRQSLGQGLEFLIYFQGNSAPDKSGLPSDRFSAERTGGSVSTLTIQRTQQEDSAVYLCASSNPGLSYNEQFFGPGTRLTVL.

The genes are TRBV19 and TRBJ1-1; the D is unclear. Trimming shortened V by 5 bases and J by 6 bases, and 16 bases separated the two germline ends. The CDR3 contains 14 residues. CDR1 is LNHDA, CDR2 SQIVND, per germline (reference sequence). The CDR3 nucleotides read TGTGCCAGTAGTTGGGTACAGAATTCTCCTGAAGCTTTCTTT. This sequence encodes CASSWVQNSPEAFF. Filled out from reference TRBV19 and TRBJ1-1, the complete variable domain reads DGGITQSPKYLFRKEGQNVTLSCEQNLNHDAMYWYRQDPGQGLRLIYYSQIVNDFQKGDIAEGYSVSREKKESFPLTVTSAQKNPTAFYLCASSWVQNSPEAFFGQGTRLTVV.

This chain uses TRBV6-5 with TRBJ1-2; possible D gene TRBD1, 6 bases. V was pared by 5 bases and J by 8 bases, with 12 bases between. Germline-derived CDR1 and CDR2 are MNHEY and SVGAGI. The CDR3 sequence is 12 residues long. This chain's CDR3 is CASSPLQGGYTF. CDR3 bases: TGTGCCAGCAGTCCCTTACAGGGCGGCTACACCTTC.

The chain uses TRBV7-2 and TRBJ1-3; D is ambiguous. The CDR3 loop spans 14 amino acids. CDR1 is SGHTA and CDR2 is FQGNSA in the germline V gene. The V end was cut by 5 bases, the J end by 4 bases, with 12 bases between. The CDR3 DNA reads as TGTGCCAGCAGCCCCCCGGGAGCAGGAAACACCATATATTTT. This translates into CASSPPGAGNTIYF. The full variable domain, completed using reference TRBV7-2 and TRBJ1-3, is GAGVSQSPSNKVTEKGKDVELRCDPISGHTALYWYRQSLGQGLEFLIYFQGNSAPDKSGLPSDRFSAERTGGSVSTLTIQRTQQEDSAVYLCASSPPGAGNTIYFGEGSWLTVV.

The rearrangement links TRBV28 to TRBJ1-3; the match to TRBD1 covers 9 bases. Germline assignment: CDR1 MDHEN and CDR2 SYDVKM. This CDR3 is built from 18 residues. With 6 bases clipped from V and 0 bases from J, the junction kept 12 bases outside the gene matches. In DNA, the CDR3 is TGTGCCAGCAGAAAACCTGGGACAGGGTATTCCTCTGGAAACACCATATATTTT. Residues: CASRKPGTGYSSGNTIYF. Drawing the rest from reference TRBV28 and TRBJ1-3, the complete variable domain is DVKVTQSSRYLVKRTGEKVFLECVQDMDHENMFWYRQDPGLGLRLIYFSYDVKMKEKGDIPEGYSVSREKKERFSLILESASTNQTSMYLCASRKPGTGYSSGNTIYFGEGSWLTVV.

CDR3 nucleotides: TGTGCCAGCGGCGGGGGCGGGGTCACCTACGAGCAGTACTTC. Translating gives CASGGGGVTYEQYF. The V gene is TRBV25-1, the J gene TRBJ2-7, with D maybe TRBD2 (7 bases). The CDR3 is made up of 14 amino acids. CDR1 MGHDK and CDR2 SYGVNS come from the germline V gene. The ends were cut back, 8 bases at V and 2 bases at J, with 16 bases in the middle.

This clone was seen once. This chain connects TRBV27 to TRBJ2-7, with D tentatively TRBD1 (6 bases). V shed 7 bases and J shed 3 bases, with 13 bases lying between them. Germline V CDR1 and CDR2: MNHEY, SMNVEV (reference sequence). The CDR3 has 13 residues. CDR3 DNA: TGTGCCAGCACCAAACAGGGAAACTACGAGCAGTACTTC. Protein: CASTKQGNYEQYF.

The V call is TRBV28, the J call TRBJ1-3; 10 nucleotides align to TRBD1. V shed 6 bases, J shed 4 bases, and the junction held 21 bases outside the gene matches. There are 20 residues in the CDR3. CDR1 is MDHEN and CDR2 is SYDVKM in the germline V gene. This CDR3 is CASRSYWGLMGQGTGNTIYF. CDR3 in DNA: TGTGCCAGCAGGTCATATTGGGGGCTCATGGGACAGGGGACAGGAAACACCATATATTTT.

The table lists this clone with a few counts. This chain joins TRBV5-6 and TRBJ2-6; 10 positions agree with TRBD1. The CDR3 is 19 residues long. Per the germline V gene, CDR1 is SGHDT and CDR2 is YYEEEE. Trimming took 1 base from V and 0 from J; bases not matched to a gene: 7. The DNA of the CDR3 is TGTGCCAGCAGCTTGTTGGGACAGGGGACTCGCTCTGGGGCCAACGTCCTGACTTTC. Translating gives CASSLLGQGTRSGANVLTF.

The J gene is TRBJ2-1, the V gene TRBV9, with 9 positions matching TRBD1. Losses at the gene ends were 6 bases for V and 2 bases for J; bases not matched to a gene: 6. Germline lookup yields CDR1 SGDLS and CDR2 YYNGEE. There are 15 residues in the CDR3. The CDR3 here is CASTTGQGTYNEQFF. DNA for the CDR3: TGTGCCAGCACTACAGGACAGGGGACCTACAATGAGCAGTTCTTC.

The chain carries TRBV10-3 and TRBJ1-6, with TRBD1 identical over 12 bases. Trimming took 0 bases from V and 2 from J; bases not matched to a gene: 2. Per the germline V gene, CDR1 is ENHRY and CDR2 is SYGVKD. There are 18 residues in the CDR3. In nucleotides, the CDR3 is TGTGCCATCAGTGAGTCAAGGGACAGGGGGCCCTATAATTCACCCCTCCACTTT. Translated: CAISESRDRGPYNSPLHF.

The chain couples TRBV4-2 to TRBJ2-7, with 7 bases that match TRBD1. CDR3 size: 15 residues. Germline V gene data show CDR1 as LGHNA and CDR2 as YNFKEQ. The V and J ends lost 4 bases and 1 base, in that order; junction bases with no gene match: 7. The CDR3 loop reads CASSPGRDSSYEQYF. The CDR3 region has the DNA TGTGCCAGCAGCCCCGGCCGGGACAGTTCCTACGAGCAGTACTTC.

The chain is built from TRBV9 and TRBJ2-7, with 7 nucleotides matching TRBD2. Trimming cost V 0 bases and J 0 bases; bases outside gene matches: 12. Germline-derived CDR1 and CDR2 are SGDLS and YYNGEE. There are 18 residues in the CDR3. The CDR3 protein is CASSVAPPTAGYSYEQYF. The CDR3 DNA reads TGTGCCAGCAGCGTAGCCCCCCCGACAGCGGGATACTCCTACGAGCAGTACTTC.

The sample holds one count of this clone. The gene calls are TRBV9 and TRBJ1-6; D possibly corresponds to TRBD1 (5 bases). Germline CDR1 SGDLS, CDR2 YYNGEE. Trimming shortened V by 4 bases and J by 8 bases, and 16 bases separated the two germline ends. The CDR3 runs to 15 residues. Here the CDR3 DNA reads TGTGCCAGCAGCCCCTCTGGGGCCGAATATTCACCCCTCCACTTT. It translates to CASSPSGAEYSPLHF.

The rearrangement links TRBV12-3 or TRBV12-4 to TRBJ1-4; 7 nucleotides agree with TRBD1. V lost 5 bases and J lost 8; bases outside the gene matches: 5. This CDR3 spans 13 amino acids. CDR3 region: CASSKQGWEKLFF. As DNA, the CDR3 is TGTGCCAGCAGTAAACAGGGGTGGGAAAAACTGTTTTTT.

The CDR3 DNA reads TGTGCCAGCAGCGCACGACGGGTCGGGGAGCTGTTTTTT. It codes for CASSARRVGELFF. The genes are TRBV11-3 and TRBJ2-2; no definite D call. The CDR3 loop spans 13 amino acids. Germline values: CDR1 SGHNT, CDR2 YENEEA. V lost 5 bases and J lost 7, with 11 bases in between.

This rearrangement joins TRBV5-1 to TRBJ1-2; 7 bases match TRBD1. Trimming removed 2 bases from V and 4 bases from J; junction bases left unmatched: 5. Germline loops: CDR1 SGHRS, CDR2 YFSETQ. This CDR3 comprises 14 residues. This CDR3 is CASSLMGTAYGYTF. Written as DNA, the CDR3 is TGCGCCAGCAGCTTAATGGGGACAGCCTATGGCTACACCTTC.

This rearrangement joins TRBV10-3 to TRBJ1-2, with D perhaps TRBD1 (5 bases). The germline V and J ends were trimmed by 3 bases and 6 bases, with 14 bases remaining between them. CDR1 and CDR2 from the germline V gene are ENHRY and SYGVKD. The CDR3 spans 14 residues. The CDR3 region is CAISEKGQGHGYTF. The CDR3 coding sequence is TGTGCCATCAGTGAAAAGGGTCAGGGTCATGGCTACACCTTC.

The J gene is TRBJ2-7, the V gene TRBV19, with D maybe TRBD1 (6 bases). Trimming left V 6 bases short and J 5 bases short, with 14 bases between. CDR1 and CDR2 from the germline V gene are LNHDA and SQIVND (reference sequence). The CDR3 contains 13 residues. The CDR3 spells CASSRGIWNEQYF. CDR3 sequence (DNA): TGTGCCAGTAGCAGGGGAATTTGGAACGAGCAGTACTTC.

The CDR3 protein is CASSPPGTRQYF. In nucleotides, the CDR3 is TGTGCCAGCAGTCCTCCCGGGACAAGGCAGTATTTT. V and J are TRBV2 and TRBJ2-3; D perhaps matches TRBD1 (6 bases). The CDR3 totals 12 residues. Germline V gives CDR1 SNHLY, CDR2 FYNNEI. Trimming took 5 bases from V and 11 from J, leaving 14 bases between them.

This chain links TRBV18 with TRBJ2-2; 7 nucleotides agree with TRBD1. V dropped 3 bases and J dropped 4; count of bases not matched to a gene: 5. Germline assignment: CDR1 KGHSH and CDR2 LQKENI. The CDR3 runs to 15 residues. CDR3 amino acids: CASSPSGQSTGELFF. CDR3 DNA sequence: TGTGCCAGCTCACCCTCGGGACAGTCCACCGGGGAGCTGTTTTTT.

V is TRBV3-1 (or the pseudogene TRBV3-2) and J is TRBJ1-2, with D tentatively TRBD1 (5 bases). Germline V gene sequence: CDR1 LGHDT, CDR2 YNNKEL (reference sequence). V lost 1 base and J 4 bases, leaving 7 bases between the germline ends. The CDR3 extends over 13 amino acids. CDR3 in DNA: TGTGCCAGCAGCCAAGGGACACGCTATGGCTACACCTTC. This gives the protein CASSQGTRYGYTF.

The CDR3 bases are TGTGCCAGCGGAACCCGACAGGGGATAACTGAAGCTTTCTTT. It codes for CASGTRQGITEAFF. This chain links TRBV28 with TRBJ1-1, with 8 bases aligning to TRBD1. Germline V CDR1 and CDR2: MDHEN, SYDVKM. V was clipped by 8 bases and J by 5 bases; unmatched bases: 10. This CDR3 has 14 residues.

The chain links TRBV24-1 to TRBJ1-1; D possibly corresponds to TRBD1 (5 bases). This CDR3 spans 13 amino acids. CDR1 KGHDR and CDR2 SFDVKD come from the germline V gene. Between the trimmed V and J ends, which lost 4 bases and 5 bases, there was a span of 10 bases. Here the CDR3 reads CATSEPGGTEAFF. The CDR3 coding sequence is TGTGCCACCAGTGAACCGGGGGGGACTGAAGCTTTCTTT.

The chain employs TRBV19 and TRBJ1-5, with TRBD1 matching 9 bases. Germline lookup yields CDR1 LNHDA and CDR2 SQIVND (reference sequence). Unmatched junction bases numbered 8, after V lost 5 bases and J lost 6 bases. The CDR3 loop spans 15 amino acids. CDR3 bases: TGTGCCAGTAGTCTAAGGACAGGGGTAGCTCAGCCCCAGCATTTT. Its translation is CASSLRTGVAQPQHF.

V gene TRBV19 combines with J gene TRBJ1-5; D might be TRBD1 (6 bases). Trimming removed 6 bases at V and 3 bases at J, with 18 bases between. Germline V CDR1 and CDR2: LNHDA, SQIVND (reference sequence). CDR3 length: 16 residues. DNA of the CDR3: TGTGCCAGTAGCAACCCCTGGCAGGGGATCAATCAGCCCCAGCATTTT. Its translation: CASSNPWQGINQPQHF.

This clone was recorded once. The V and J genes are TRBV2 and TRBJ2-2, with D perhaps TRBD2 (5 bases). Germline V CDR1 and CDR2: SNHLY, FYNNEI. The CDR3 extends over 16 amino acids. V lost 7 bases to trimming and J lost 7 bases, with 22 bases between them. The CDR3 is CASTGGARPAVGELFF. The CDR3 DNA is TGTGCCAGCACTGGAGGAGCCAGGCCGGCGGTCGGGGAGCTGTTTTTT.